This entry is about one T cell receptor beta chain. The CDR3 is 14 residues long. Trimming cost V 2 bases and J 7 bases; bases outside gene matches: 3. Germline CDR1 and CDR2: LGHNA and YSLEER. This specimen belongs to a study of blood T cell repertoires in COVID-19. Study details: The origin of the acute and convalescent COVID-19 samples was the United States, Italy and Spain. PBMCs, B-cell-depleted T cells, or T cells were the source of the cDNA or gDNA that made up the material.

Per the original methods: Amplification of reference gene primers was used by the study to estimate nucleated cell counts. Repertoires were generated with immunoSEQ multiplex PCR, while TCRdb's copy carries only in-frame clones and drops some. The V and J calls and the clone size are those of that table, but D and trimming were determined from the DNA. Among roughly 70,000 clones, approximately 88% were seen once, and the ten largest hold around 6%. This receptor was identified in a woman between 65 and 79 years old with acute or convalescent COVID-19. V usage is TRBV4-3 and J usage is TRBJ1-4, with TRBD1 matching over 8 bases. Material: peripheral blood. CDR3 DNA sequence: TGCGCCAGCAGCCAACAGGGGGCGGGTGAAAAACTGTTTTTT. It translates to CASSQQGAGEKLFF.